This T cell receptor beta chain was captured by sequencing in a study of OX40 agonist ivuxolimab in advanced cancers. Autoimmune disease history or systemic immunosuppression barred patients. The timepoints at which blood was sampled were baseline, cycle 4 day 1, and cycle 7 day 1. TCRdb's table, derived via immunoSEQ multiplex PCR, lists solely in-frame clones and lacks some. Of some 74,000 clones listed, 80% to 95% are singletons. V was shortened by 1 base and J by 2 bases, with 9 bases between the two germline ends. This CDR3 is 15 amino acids long. Germline V CDR1 and CDR2: KGHSH, LQKENI. The chain links TRBV18 to TRBJ1-3; unclear D gene. The sample was CD4+ or CD8+ T cells sorted from blood, taken in a trial of the OX40 agonist ivuxolimab. The TCR originated in an adult with an advanced solid tumor such as melanoma, head and neck, liver or kidney cancer. DNA for the CDR3: TGTGCCAGCTCACCACTTGAGGGCGCTGGAAACACCATATATTTT. This gives the protein CASSPLEGAGNTIYF.